The subject of this entry is one T cell receptor (beta chain). This sample was taken from a study of T cell responses to AZD1222 COVID-19 vaccine. The V gene's germline CDR1 is MNHEY and CDR2 SMNVEV (reference sequence). This CDR3 contains 15 residues. J gave up 7 bases and V 6 bases, and 8 bases lay outside the gene matches. Assay used: immunoSEQ multiplex PCR; TCRdb lists only in-frame clones, some missing. The sample holds about 140,000 clones; over 80% are singletons and the top ten take less than 3.5%. The chain employs TRBV27 and TRBJ2-2, with 10 bases identical to TRBD2. The clonotype comes from an adult who received the AZD1222 COVID-19 vaccine. Sample: peripheral blood, taken 28 days after the second AZD1222 dose. CDR3 in DNA: TGTGCCAGCAGAATTAGCGGGAGGTGGGACGGGGAGCTGTTTTTT. Translated, it gives CASRISGRWDGELFF.